Below are 19 T cell receptor beta chains sequenced from a single sample in a study of CD8+ T cells in alopecia areata. The treatment was: oral pan-JAK inhibitor, 5-10 mg twice daily. In each case, RNA was isolated and then reverse transcribed into cDNA as the sequencing template. Using immunoSEQ multiplex PCR, the repertoire was profiled, and TCRdb retains in-frame clones only, with some absent. The table includes under 350,000 clones, 58% detected once. The sequenced sample was CD4+ T cells sorted from blood, obtained at week 24, from a patient treated with tofacitinib. These receptors were taken from a human donor with alopecia areata.

Only a few counts were recorded for this clone. The rearrangement joins TRBV29-1 to TRBJ1-1; weak D call: TRBD1 (5 bases). V lost 3 bases and J 7 bases, leaving 9 bases between the germline ends. This CDR3 has 11 amino acids. Germline CDR1 reads SQVTM; CDR2 reads ANQGSEA. The DNA of the CDR3 is TGCAGCGTTGAGGGGCAACGTGAAGCTTTCTTT. Protein sequence: CSVEGQREAFF.

The chain recombines TRBV30 with TRBJ2-3; D gene uncertain. Germline CDR1 is GTSNPN and CDR2 is SVGIG (reference sequence). The CDR3 is made up of 14 amino acids. Trimming shortened V by 5 bases and J by 4 bases, and 16 bases separated the two germline ends. CDR3 region: CAWGSGAQPDTQYF. DNA for the CDR3: TGTGCCTGGGGAAGTGGCGCCCAGCCAGATACGCAGTATTTT.

This chain joins TRBV5-1 and TRBJ1-1, with 10 bases that match TRBD1. V shed 2 bases and J 6 bases; nucleotides not matched to a gene: 1. Germline CDR1 and CDR2: SGHRS and YFSETQ. This CDR3 is built from 13 residues. The CDR3 here is CASSFGTGAEAFF. Here the CDR3 DNA reads TGCGCCAGCAGCTTCGGGACAGGGGCTGAAGCTTTCTTT.

The CDR3 DNA is TGTGCCACCAAAGGGGCAGGGGTAGGAGATACGCAGTATTTT. This sequence encodes CATKGAGVGDTQYF. The genes are TRBV15 and TRBJ2-3; D is possibly TRBD1 (6 bases). The CDR3 totals 14 residues. Trimming stripped 7 bases from V and 5 bases from J, with 16 bases between. CDR1 is LNHNV and CDR2 is YYDKDF in the germline V gene (reference sequence).

This chain joins TRBV20-1 and TRBJ1-2; D is unclear. The CDR3 extends over 11 amino acids. V lost 3 bases to trimming and J lost 8 bases, with 10 bases between them. CDR1 DFQATT and CDR2 SNEGSKA come from the germline V gene (reference sequence). The CDR3 nucleotides read TGCAGTGCTAGCGCACGGGTCGGCTACACCTTC. This codes for CSASARVGYTF.

The CDR3 loop is CASSQEGLSISYEQYF. In DNA, the CDR3 is TGTGCCAGCAGCCAAGAGGGCCTATCGATCTCCTACGAGCAGTACTTC. The chain joins TRBV28 to TRBJ2-7; D may be TRBD2 (5 bases). The V end was cut by 6 bases, the J end by 0 bases, with 18 bases between. CDR1 MDHEN and CDR2 SYDVKM come from the germline V gene. The CDR3 is 16 amino acids. Together with reference TRBV28 and TRBJ2-7, the CDR3 gives the full variable domain: DVKVTQSSRYLVKRTGEKVFLECVQDMDHENMFWYRQDPGLGLRLIYFSYDVKMKEKGDIPEGYSVSREKKERFSLILESASTNQTSMYLCASSQEGLSISYEQYFGPGTRLTVT.

This rearrangement joins TRBV6-5 to TRBJ1-1; 9 bases map to TRBD1. Germline CDR1 is MNHEY and CDR2 is SVGAGI. The CDR3 runs 15 residues. Unmatched junction bases numbered 12, after V lost 6 bases and J lost 7 bases. The CDR3 DNA is TGTGCCAGCAGGGGCCGGGACAGGGTACCCCTTGAAGCTTTCTTT. Encoded protein: CASRGRDRVPLEAFF.

This chain connects TRBV28 to TRBJ2-7, with 7 bases that match TRBD2. After removal of 6 bases from V and 4 bases from J, the junction contained 15 bases not matched to a gene. The CDR3 runs 16 residues. The germline V gene has CDR1 MDHEN and CDR2 SYDVKM. The CDR3 here is CASSGAGGFLKYEQYF. The CDR3 coding sequence is TGTGCCAGCAGCGGCGCCGGGGGGTTCCTTAAGTACGAGCAGTACTTC.

This sequence joins TRBV10-3 and TRBJ2-5, with D perhaps TRBD1 or TRBD2 (5 bases each). CDR3 size: 12 residues. Germline CDR1 and CDR2: ENHRY and SYGVKD. The V and J ends lost 8 bases and 5 bases respectively, with 12 bases between them. In DNA, the CDR3 is TGTGCCATCGGTACGGGGCGGGAGACCCAGTACTTC. It translates to CAIGTGRETQYF.

The rearrangement links TRBV7-2 to TRBJ2-7; weak D call: TRBD1 (6 bases). Germline V gives CDR1 SGHTA, CDR2 FQGNSA. The ends were cut back, 1 base at V and 0 bases at J, with 10 bases in the middle. This CDR3 region has 15 residues. CDR3 nucleotides: TGTGCCAGCAGCTTAGGACAGGCCAGCTCCTACGAGCAGTACTTC. Protein sequence: CASSLGQASSYEQYF.

The chain uses TRBV5-1 and TRBJ1-1, with D uncertain. V lost 2 bases and J lost 8, with 16 bases in between. Germline V gene data show CDR1 as SGHRS and CDR2 as YFSETQ. The CDR3 is 14 residues long. For the CDR3, the DNA is TGCGCCAGCAGCTTTCATTCCCGGGAGCCCGAAGCTTTCTTT. Translating it yields CASSFHSREPEAFF.

The rearrangement links TRBV30 to TRBJ2-1; possible D gene TRBD2, 6 bases. The germline gives CDR1 GTSNPN, CDR2 SVGIG (reference sequence). V gave up 6 bases and J gave up 4 bases, with 13 bases separating them. The CDR3 extends over 13 amino acids. CDR3 region: CACGLLIYNEQFF. As DNA, the CDR3 is TGTGCCTGTGGACTACTCATTTACAATGAGCAGTTCTTC.

The sample holds a few counts of this clone. The V and J genes are TRBV10-3 and TRBJ1-5, with D uncertain. The V gene's germline CDR1 is ENHRY and CDR2 SYGVKD. This CDR3 region has 13 residues. Trimming stripped 5 bases from V and 4 bases from J, with 9 bases between. The CDR3 DNA follows: TGTGCCATCAGTCCAGAGGTTAATCAGCCCCAGCATTTT. It is translated as CAISPEVNQPQHF.

This clone showed up just a few times. V usage is TRBV29-1 and J usage is TRBJ1-6; TRBD1 aligns across 9 bases. The CDR3 length is 13 residues. CDR1 is SQVTM and CDR2 is ANQGSEA in the germline V gene. V shed 6 bases, J shed 9 bases, and the junction held 6 bases outside the gene matches. CDR3: CSVAWDRASPLHF. For the CDR3, the DNA is TGCAGCGTCGCGTGGGACAGGGCTTCACCCCTCCACTTT. Full variable domain (outside the CDR3, taken from reference TRBV29-1 and TRBJ1-6): SAVISQKPSRDICQRGTSLTIQCQVDSQVTMMFWYRQQPGQSLTLIATANQGSEATYESGFVIDKFPISRPNLTFSTLTVSNMSPEDSSIYLCSVAWDRASPLHFGNGTRLTVT.

The chain uses TRBV11-2 and TRBJ2-1; TRBD2 matches 8 bases. This CDR3 comprises 14 residues. V lost 5 bases to trimming and J lost 8 bases; unmatched junction nucleotides: 8. The germline CDR1 and CDR2 sequences are SGHAT and FQNNGV. The CDR3 spells CASSRWTSTYEQFF. Written as DNA, the CDR3 is TGTGCCAGCAGCCGATGGACTAGCACCTATGAGCAGTTCTTC.

The gene calls are TRBV29-1 and TRBJ1-3; D gene ambiguous. The V gene's germline CDR1 is SQVTM and CDR2 ANQGSEA. CDR3 length: 13 residues. This chain's CDR3 is CSGSERAGNTIYF. CDR3 nucleotide sequence: TGCAGTGGCTCCGAAAGGGCTGGAAACACCATATATTTT. Full variable domain (outside the CDR3, taken from reference TRBV29-1 and TRBJ1-3): SAVISQKPSRDICQRGTSLTIQCQVDSQVTMMFWYRQQPGQSLTLIATANQGSEATYESGFVIDKFPISRPNLTFSTLTVSNMSPEDSSIYLCSGSERAGNTIYFGEGSWLTVV.

The chain combines TRBV21-1 with TRBJ1-2; the D call of TRBD1 is as the table states it, not checked on the DNA. TRBV21-1 is a recognized pseudogene. The CDR3 is 15 amino acids. CDR3 amino acids: CASSKARRQNYGYTF. CDR3 sequence (DNA): TGTGCCAGCAGCAAAGCTAGGAGACAGAACTATGGCTACACCTTC.

V is TRBV18 and J is TRBJ2-5; no clear D. Trimming shortened V by 1 base and J by 5 bases, and 5 bases separated the two germline ends. The CDR3 sequence is 12 residues long. Germline V gene data show CDR1 as KGHSH and CDR2 as LQKENI. CDR3 DNA: TGTGCCAGCTCACCACAATCTGAGACCCAGTACTTC. Translated: CASSPQSETQYF.

V and J are TRBV29-1 and TRBJ2-5, with TRBD1 as a possible D gene (5 bases). Germline loops: CDR1 SQVTM, CDR2 ANQGSEA. The CDR3 runs to 12 residues. V was cut by 4 bases and J by 5 bases, with 11 bases left in between. In DNA, the CDR3 is TGCAGCGTTGGCCAGGGTCGCGAGACCCAGTACTTC. It codes for CSVGQGRETQYF.